The 29 T cell receptor beta chains listed next were all sequenced from one sample in a study of technical replicates of blood from a few donors. The data were produced by immunoSEQ multiplex PCR, yet TCRdb's version contains in-frame clones alone and is incomplete. Of about 69,000 clones listed, about 90% were seen once; the top ten hold approximately 5%. The material sequenced was PBMCs. These receptors were taken from a human donor in good health. Some clones in this sample may be carry-over from other donors' samples.

The chain employs TRBV2 and TRBJ1-2; TRBD1 matches at 10 bases. This CDR3 has 16 residues. The J segment lost 6 bases and the V segment lost 7 bases, leaving 14 bases of the junction unmatched. The germline CDR1 and CDR2 sequences are SNHLY and FYNNEI. CDR3 nucleotides: TGTGCCAGCACCAACTACCTCGGGACAGGGGCCGATGGCTACACCTTC. Its translation: CASTNYLGTGADGYTF.

The table lists this clone with a few counts. The chain combines TRBV30 with TRBJ1-1; D is ambiguous. There are 11 residues in the CDR3. From germline, CDR1 is GTSNPN and CDR2 SVGIG (reference sequence). V lost 6 bases to trimming and J lost 10 bases, with 15 bases between them. The CDR3 reads CACHDQPGAFF. The CDR3 coding sequence is TGTGCCTGTCACGATCAACCCGGAGCTTTCTTT.

The chain has TRBV7-9 and TRBJ1-1, with 7 bases that match TRBD1. J was trimmed by 1 base and V by 3 bases; bases with no gene match: 2. CDR3 size: 14 residues. In germline, CDR1 is SEHNR, CDR2 FQNEAQ (reference sequence). Here the CDR3 DNA reads TGTGCCAGCAGCTTTCACAGGGGGAACACTGAAGCTTTCTTT. It yields the protein CASSFHRGNTEAFF. Combining the CDR3 with reference TRBV7-9 and TRBJ1-1 gives the whole variable domain DTGVSQNPRHKITKRGQNVTFRCDPISEHNRLYWYRQTLGQGPEFLTYFQNEAQLEKSRLLSDRFSAERPKGSFSTLEIQRTEQGDSAMYLCASSFHRGNTEAFFGQGTRLTVV.

The chain combines TRBV6-1 with TRBJ1-1; 8 bases match TRBD1. V lost 2 bases, J lost 1 base, and 3 bases stayed unmatched. Germline CDR1 is MNHNS and CDR2 is SASEGT. This CDR3 spans 15 amino acids. The CDR3 loop reads CASSEHRGANTEAFF. DNA for the CDR3: TGTGCCAGCAGTGAACACAGGGGGGCGAACACTGAAGCTTTCTTT.

The chain is built from TRBV18 and TRBJ1-2, with 8 positions matching TRBD1. From germline, CDR1 is KGHSH and CDR2 LQKENI. CDR3 size: 14 residues. Losses at the gene ends were 2 bases for V and 5 bases for J; bases not matched to a gene: 4. CDR3 DNA: TGTGCCAGCTCACCAGGACAGGGCGGATATGGCTACACCTTC. Translation: CASSPGQGGYGYTF.

The J gene is TRBJ2-1, the V gene TRBV5-1; 8 bases align to TRBD2. CDR1 SGHRS and CDR2 YFSETQ come from the germline V gene. V shed 5 bases and J 5 bases; nucleotides not matched to a gene: 9. This CDR3 spans 15 amino acids. Here the CDR3 reads CASRKSGGQDNEQFF. CDR3 bases: TGCGCCAGCAGAAAAAGCGGGGGCCAAGACAATGAGCAGTTCTTC.

The chain employs TRBV6-5 and TRBJ2-2; D is perhaps TRBD2 (6 bases). The ends were cut back, 6 bases at V and 6 bases at J, with 17 bases in the middle. This CDR3 has 15 residues. In germline, CDR1 is MNHEY, CDR2 SVGAGI. The CDR3 DNA sequence: TGTGCCAGCAGGTCCCTCGGGGGTCTGGCCGGGGAGCTGTTTTTT. Translation gives CASRSLGGLAGELFF.

This chain uses TRBV5-1 with TRBJ2-3, with TRBD1 matching over 11 bases. With V trimmed by 5 bases and J by 2 bases, 4 bases remained unmatched. Germline V lookup: CDR1 SGHRS, CDR2 YFSETQ. The CDR3 consists of 15 residues. CDR3 protein: CASRGTGGLTDTQYF. CDR3 in DNA: TGCGCCAGCAGAGGGACAGGGGGACTCACAGATACGCAGTATTTT. Full variable domain (remainder filled in from reference TRBV5-1 and TRBJ2-3): KAGVTQTPRYLIKTRGQQVTLSCSPISGHRSVSWYQQTPGQGLQFLFEYFSETQRNKGNFPGRFSGRQFSNSRSEMNVSTLELGDSALYLCASRGTGGLTDTQYFGPGTRLTVL.

The gene calls are TRBV4-3 and TRBJ1-4; D gene ambiguous. Trimming took off 0 bases at V and 0 bases at J, with 8 bases between the two ends. CDR1 and CDR2 from the germline V gene are LGHNA and YSLEER. CDR3 length: 16 amino acids. CDR3 sequence (DNA): TGCGCCAGCAGCCAAGAGCTCGTAGCAACTAATGAAAAACTGTTTTTT. Its protein product is CASSQELVATNEKLFF.

The CDR3 DNA follows: TGTGCCAGCAGTGATCTAGCGGGGGAGACCCAGTACTTC. It codes for CASSDLAGETQYF. This sequence joins TRBV25-1 and TRBJ2-5, with 9 bases aligning to TRBD2. The CDR3 extends over 13 amino acids. V lost 3 bases, J lost 5 bases, and 1 base stayed unmatched. In germline, CDR1 is MGHDK, CDR2 SYGVNS.

This rearrangement joins TRBV10-3 to TRBJ1-2, with TRBD1 matching 7 bases. V shed 7 bases, J shed 4 bases, and the junction held 6 bases outside the gene matches. This CDR3 is 13 amino acids long. The germline gives CDR1 ENHRY, CDR2 SYGVKD. CDR3 DNA sequence: TGTGCCATCACTTCGGACAGGTCCTATGGCTACACCTTC. It encodes CAITSDRSYGYTF.

The chain combines TRBV4-2 with TRBJ1-4, with 9 bases aligning to TRBD1. Germline V lookup: CDR1 LGHNA, CDR2 YNFKEQ. Trimming cost V 4 bases and J 5 bases; bases outside gene matches: 8. The CDR3 covers 16 residues. The CDR3 DNA reads TGTGCCAGCAGCCGAACCGACAGGGGGGGAAATGAAAAACTGTTTTTT. Amino acid sequence: CASSRTDRGGNEKLFF.

In the case of this clone: Within the sample, other DNA sequences also encode this same CDR3. This chain links TRBV5-1 with TRBJ1-1; possible D gene TRBD1, 5 bases. Germline assignment: CDR1 SGHRS and CDR2 YFSETQ. This CDR3 spans 14 amino acids. The V end lost 3 bases, the J end lost 0 bases, and 9 bases lay between the germline ends. The CDR3 reads CASSSGLLNTEAFF. In DNA form, the CDR3 reads TGCGCCAGCAGCTCGGGACTGCTGAACACTGAAGCTTTCTTT.

The V gene is TRBV7-2, the J gene TRBJ2-3; no firm D call. V dropped 3 bases and J dropped 0 bases, with 7 bases sitting between them. There are 14 residues in the CDR3. The germline V gene encodes CDR1 SGHTA and CDR2 FQGNSA. This CDR3 reads CASSFGGSTDTQYF. For the CDR3, the DNA is TGTGCCAGCAGCTTCGGCGGTAGCACAGATACGCAGTATTTT. Looking up the rest from reference TRBV7-2 and TRBJ2-3 gives the full variable domain: GAGVSQSPSNKVTEKGKDVELRCDPISGHTALYWYRQSLGQGLEFLIYFQGNSAPDKSGLPSDRFSAERTGGSVSTLTIQRTQQEDSAVYLCASSFGGSTDTQYFGPGTRLTVL.

The chain couples TRBV2 to TRBJ1-6; D is perhaps TRBD1 (5 bases). The CDR3 totals 15 residues. The V gene lost 6 bases and the J gene lost 10 bases, with 19 bases spanning the gap. Germline V CDR1 and CDR2: SNHLY, FYNNEI. CDR3 DNA: TGTGCCAGCAGGGGGGAGGCAGGGCCTAACTCACCCCTCCACTTT. Translated, it gives CASRGEAGPNSPLHF.

The chain is built from TRBV7-3 and TRBJ2-1; D is perhaps TRBD1 or TRBD2 (5 bases each). The CDR3 is 15 amino acids. The germline CDR1 and CDR2 sequences are SGHTA and FQGTGA. With 4 bases removed from V and 0 bases from J, the gap between germline ends came to 10 bases. CDR3 nucleotides: TGTGCCAGCAGCTCAACTAGGGGCTCCTACAATGAGCAGTTCTTC. This translates into CASSSTRGSYNEQFF.

In this sample, this clone turned up once. The chain combines TRBV6-1 with TRBJ1-5, with D hard to call. Germline V gives CDR1 MNHNS, CDR2 SASEGT. The CDR3 has 15 residues. The germline V and J ends were trimmed by 8 bases and 6 bases, with 20 bases remaining between them. The CDR3 DNA follows: TGTGCCAGCTGCGCTACCAAACGGGGAGGTCAGCCCCAGCATTTT. Encoded protein: CASCATKRGGQPQHF.

The chain joins TRBV5-4 to TRBJ2-1; no clear D gene. Deletions cut 4 bases from V and 9 bases from J, with 14 bases between. There are 13 residues in the CDR3. Germline values: CDR1 SGHNT, CDR2 YYREEE (reference sequence). The CDR3 here is CASSPGSSTEQFF. In nucleotides, the CDR3 is TGTGCCAGCAGCCCGGGTTCTTCGACTGAGCAGTTCTTC.

The rearrangement uses TRBV7-2 and TRBJ2-7; D perhaps matches TRBD1 (6 bases). This CDR3 has 15 amino acids. V was cut by 1 base and J by 2 bases, with 12 bases left in between. The germline V gene encodes CDR1 SGHTA and CDR2 FQGNSA. This chain's CDR3 is CASSLGRGSPYEQYF. In DNA form, the CDR3 reads TGTGCCAGCAGCTTAGGTAGGGGGTCCCCCTACGAGCAGTACTTC.

The CDR3 DNA reads as TGTGCCAGCACCTACAGACCCGGGACAGATAATGAAAAACTGTTTTTT. Translation gives CASTYRPGTDNEKLFF. V gene TRBV27 combines with J gene TRBJ1-4; 7 bases are a match to TRBD1. The trim removed 7 bases at V and 4 bases at J, leaving 12 bases unmatched. Germline V CDR1 and CDR2: MNHEY, SMNVEV (reference sequence). This CDR3 is 16 amino acids long.

This sequence joins TRBV7-9 and TRBJ1-4, with a tentative D call TRBD1 (5 bases). Germline V gives CDR1 SEHNR, CDR2 FQNEAQ (reference sequence). Trimming left V 6 bases short and J 7 bases short, with 12 bases between. This CDR3 has 13 residues. The CDR3 nucleotides read TGTGCCAGCAGGCAGGCAGGGTTTGAAAAACTGTTTTTT. Translating gives CASRQAGFEKLFF.

V gene TRBV10-3 combines with J gene TRBJ1-1; D is perhaps TRBD1 (5 bases). Germline V gene lookup returns CDR1 ENHRY and CDR2 SYGVKD. V was shortened by 7 bases and J by 4 bases, with 25 bases between the two germline ends. There are 17 residues in the CDR3. The CDR3 DNA sequence: TGTGCCATCAAGAGTTCCAACTCTCGCAGGGCGGCCACTGAAGCTTTCTTT. This sequence encodes CAIKSSNSRRAATEAFF.

This rearrangement joins TRBV7-9 to TRBJ2-3, with D possibly matching TRBD1 (6 bases). The ends were cut back, 5 bases at V and 2 bases at J, with 17 bases in the middle. The CDR3 sequence is 16 residues long. Per the germline V gene, CDR1 is SEHNR and CDR2 is FQNEAQ (reference sequence). The CDR3 DNA is TGTGCCAGCAGCCCAGGGGTTAGCTTAAACACAGATACGCAGTATTTT. Its translation: CASSPGVSLNTDTQYF.

V gene TRBV7-2 combines with J gene TRBJ2-1, with D perhaps TRBD2 (7 bases). Trimming shortened V by 5 bases and J by 9 bases, and 17 bases separated the two germline ends. This CDR3 is built from 14 residues. Germline V gene data show CDR1 as SGHTA and CDR2 as FQGNSA. The CDR3 sequence: CASSPEGGAGEQFF. The DNA for the CDR3 is TGTGCCAGCAGCCCTGAGGGGGGGGCTGGTGAGCAGTTCTTC. Supplemented by reference TRBV7-2 and TRBJ2-1, the full variable domain reads GAGVSQSPSNKVTEKGKDVELRCDPISGHTALYWYRQSLGQGLEFLIYFQGNSAPDKSGLPSDRFSAERTGGSVSTLTIQRTQQEDSAVYLCASSPEGGAGEQFFGPGTRLTVL.

The chain has TRBV7-5 and TRBJ1-2. TRBV7-5 is a recognized pseudogene. This CDR3 region has 13 residues. The DNA for the CDR3 is TGTGCCAGAAGCTTAGCGATAGCACGGGATGACACCTTC. Encoded protein: CARSLAIARDDTF.

V and J are TRBV10-3 and TRBJ1-6, with unresolved D. Germline values: CDR1 ENHRY, CDR2 SYGVKD. The CDR3 runs to 14 residues. The V gene lost 2 bases and the J gene lost 6 bases, with 8 bases spanning the gap. DNA of the CDR3: TGTGCCATCAGTGAGGCGAGCGTTAATTCACCCCTCCACTTT. This translates into CAISEASVNSPLHF.

The rearrangement joins TRBV5-6 to TRBJ2-3, with D possibly TRBD1 on 6 matching bases. There are 15 residues in the CDR3. Trimming removed 2 bases from V and 4 bases from J, with 14 bases in between. Germline lookup yields CDR1 SGHDT and CDR2 YYEEEE. The CDR3 DNA is TGTGCCAGCAGCTTATGGCAGGGGAAAGCAGATACGCAGTATTTT. It yields the protein CASSLWQGKADTQYF.

This clone showed up just a few times. J is TRBJ1-1 and V is TRBV4-1; 8 bases match TRBD1. Germline V lookup: CDR1 MGHRA, CDR2 YSYEKL. V lost 1 base and J lost 6; bases outside the gene matches: 10. The CDR3 extends over 16 amino acids. The DNA for the CDR3 is TGCGCCAGCAGCCAAGGGGTGGCCAGGGGGCCCGCTGAAGCTTTCTTT. Translation: CASSQGVARGPAEAFF.

CDR3 nucleotide sequence: TGTGCCAGCAGTAAACTAGCGGGAGGAAACAATGAGCAGTTCTTC. Its protein is CASSKLAGGNNEQFF. V gene TRBV6-5 combines with J gene TRBJ2-1; 12 bases fit TRBD2. V was clipped by 5 bases and J by 5 bases; unmatched bases: 4. The CDR3 runs to 15 residues. Germline assignment: CDR1 MNHEY and CDR2 SVGAGI.